The 19 T cell receptor beta chains in this list originate from one sample, sequenced in a study of blood T cell repertoires in COVID-19. Generated by immunoSEQ multiplex PCR, the TCRdb table keeps only in-frame clones and is missing some. The profile shows over 250,000 clones, 80% to 90% of them singletons. The material sequenced was peripheral blood. These receptors were taken from a woman in her 70s with COVID-19, enrolled during active disease.

The chain is built from TRBV3-1 (or the pseudogene TRBV3-2) and TRBJ1-5; D gene unclear. This CDR3 has 13 residues. The V and J ends lost 4 bases and 5 bases respectively, with 9 bases between them. CDR1 and CDR2 (germline): LGHDT, YNNKEL (reference sequence). For the CDR3, the DNA is TGTGCCAGCAGCCCGTCGGCGGATCAGCCCCAGCATTTT. Translation: CASSPSADQPQHF.

V is TRBV9 and J is TRBJ1-3; TRBD1 is a possible D gene (6 bases). V shed 7 bases and J shed 2 bases, with 10 bases lying between them. CDR1 is SGDLS and CDR2 is YYNGEE in the germline V gene. This CDR3 region has 13 residues. The CDR3 DNA is TGTGCCAGCTCTGAGGGGGCTGGAAACACCATATATTTT. This codes for CASSEGAGNTIYF.

The chain couples TRBV9 to TRBJ2-7; 10 bases align to TRBD1. The CDR3 loop spans 20 amino acids. Germline V lookup: CDR1 SGDLS, CDR2 YYNGEE. Germline trimming cut 4 bases from V and 6 bases from J; bases unmatched to any gene: 25. Here the CDR3 reads CASSPLPGMWGQGRGSEQYF. The CDR3 DNA reads TGTGCCAGCAGCCCGCTCCCGGGGATGTGGGGACAGGGGAGAGGGTCCGAGCAGTACTTC.

V usage is TRBV7-2 and J usage is TRBJ1-5; possibly TRBD1 for D (5 bases). CDR3 length equals 13 residues. V dropped 1 base and J dropped 10 bases, with 11 bases sitting between them. In germline, CDR1 is SGHTA, CDR2 FQGNSA. CDR3 coding DNA: TGTGCCAGCAGCTTAGAGTACGGGGGACCCCAGCATTTT. Translating it yields CASSLEYGGPQHF.

This chain links TRBV30 with TRBJ1-1; D is uncertain. Germline V lookup: CDR1 GTSNPN, CDR2 SVGIG (reference sequence). Trimming removed 2 bases at V and 7 bases at J, with 11 bases between. This CDR3 is 12 amino acids long. The CDR3 region has the DNA TGTGCCTGGAGTAGAGGTTTCGGTGAAGCTTTCTTT. As protein: CAWSRGFGEAFF.

The J gene is TRBJ2-1, the V gene TRBV19; TRBD1 aligns across 7 bases. Trimming cost V 3 bases and J 8 bases; bases outside gene matches: 1. The CDR3 spans 12 residues. Germline V lookup: CDR1 LNHDA, CDR2 SQIVND (reference sequence). The CDR3 region has the DNA TGTGCCAGTAGTATCGACAGGGATGAGCAGTTCTTC. It translates to CASSIDRDEQFF.

V is TRBV10-3 and J is TRBJ1-1; 7 bases are shared with TRBD1. Per the germline V gene, CDR1 is ENHRY and CDR2 is SYGVKD. The CDR3 covers 15 residues. V lost 9 bases to trimming and J lost 4 bases; unmatched junction nucleotides: 14. The CDR3 here is CAITQGIDRATEAFF. In DNA form, the CDR3 reads TGTGCCATAACTCAGGGGATTGACAGGGCCACTGAAGCTTTCTTT.

The chain employs TRBV11-3 and TRBJ2-3, with D possibly being TRBD1 (6 bases). V lost 3 bases to trimming and J lost 1 base, with 14 bases between them. This CDR3 has 16 residues. CDR1 SGHNT and CDR2 YENEEA come from the germline V gene. The DNA for the CDR3 is TGTGCCAGCAGCTTCCTCCGGGACACCGGCACAGATACGCAGTATTTT. Translating gives CASSFLRDTGTDTQYF.

V usage is TRBV2 and J usage is TRBJ1-1, with D possibly TRBD1 on 5 matching bases. Trimming cost V 6 bases and J 4 bases, with 9 bases left between them. The CDR3 is 12 residues long. Germline CDR1 and CDR2: SNHLY and FYNNEI. CDR3 DNA sequence: TGTGCCAGCAGCTACGGGGGCACTGAAGCTTTCTTT. Encoded protein: CASSYGGTEAFF.

The chain has TRBV7-9 and TRBJ1-2, with 12 bases lining up with TRBD1. V trimming: 4 bases; J trimming: 4 bases; junction bases outside the gene matches: 4. The CDR3 is 15 residues long. Germline CDR1 is SEHNR and CDR2 is FQNEAQ (reference sequence). The CDR3 DNA reads TGTGCCAGCAGCTCCGGGACAGGGGGCCTCTATGGCTACACCTTC. Translating it yields CASSSGTGGLYGYTF.

The genes are TRBV28 and TRBJ1-2, with D possibly matching TRBD1 (5 bases). This CDR3 has 13 amino acids. The V end was cut by 2 bases, the J end by 8 bases, with 12 bases between. The V gene's germline CDR1 is MDHEN and CDR2 SYDVKM. The CDR3 DNA sequence: TGTGCCAGCAGTTTAGGGGCAGATGTCGGCTACACCTTC. Translating it yields CASSLGADVGYTF.

This CDR3 is CASRGYNEQFF. Written as DNA, the CDR3 is TGTGCCAGTCGGGGGTACAATGAGCAGTTCTTC. This sequence joins TRBV27 and TRBJ2-1, with TRBD2 as a possible D gene (6 bases). The CDR3 length is 11 residues. Germline V gives CDR1 MNHEY, CDR2 SMNVEV (reference sequence). V lost 9 bases, J lost 4 bases, and 7 bases lay in between.

This clone was picked up one time. The chain recombines TRBV7-2 with TRBJ2-3; 8 positions agree with TRBD2. CDR1 is SGHTA and CDR2 is FQGNSA in the germline V gene. This CDR3 is 15 amino acids long. V lost 5 bases and J lost 0; bases outside the gene matches: 4. CDR3 nucleotides: TGTGCCAGCAGCCGCGGGGGGCGAAGCACAGATACGCAGTATTTT. Translation gives CASSRGGRSTDTQYF. The full variable domain, rest sourced from reference TRBV7-2 and TRBJ2-3, is GAGVSQSPSNKVTEKGKDVELRCDPISGHTALYWYRQSLGQGLEFLIYFQGNSAPDKSGLPSDRFSAERTGGSVSTLTIQRTQQEDSAVYLCASSRGGRSTDTQYFGPGTRLTVL.

In its sample, this clone was seen once. The rearrangement links TRBV12-5 to TRBJ1-2; no clear D gene. CDR3 length: 14 amino acids. Germline values: CDR1 LGHNT, CDR2 FRNRAP. Deletions cut 9 bases from V and 4 bases from J, with 18 bases between. As DNA, the CDR3 is TGTGCTAGCGGGAAGGGAACCTTGTCCTATGGCTACACCTTC. Residues: CASGKGTLSYGYTF.

The V and J genes are TRBV7-8 and TRBJ1-2; D is unclear. Germline V gives CDR1 SGHVS, CDR2 FQNEAQ. The CDR3 loop spans 15 amino acids. The V and J ends lost 1 base and 6 bases respectively, with 15 bases between them. The CDR3 DNA follows: TGTGCCAGCAGCTTAGAAGGCCGAGGGCTGAATGGCTACACCTTC. Amino acids: CASSLEGRGLNGYTF.

In its sample, this clone was seen a few times. This chain links TRBV30 with TRBJ2-2, with D uncertain. Trimming removed 4 bases at V and 1 base at J, with 4 bases between. This CDR3 contains 12 residues. Per germline, CDR1 GTSNPN and CDR2 SVGIG (reference sequence). The CDR3 region has the DNA TGTGCCTGGAACAGGAACACCGGGGAGCTGTTTTTT. This gives the protein CAWNRNTGELFF.

The chain uses TRBV5-1 and TRBJ1-4; maybe TRBD1 (6 bases). The germline CDR1 and CDR2 sequences are SGHRS and YFSETQ. V lost 0 bases and J lost 6, with 9 bases in between. CDR3 size: 14 residues. In DNA form, the CDR3 reads TGCGCCAGCAGCTTGGGGACAGCTTATGAAAAACTGTTTTTT. Translating it yields CASSLGTAYEKLFF.

The chain links TRBV3-1 (or the pseudogene TRBV3-2) to TRBJ1-4; weak D call: TRBD1 (6 bases). The CDR3 consists of 15 residues. Trimming left V 1 base short and J 5 bases short, with 11 bases between. Germline V gene lookup returns CDR1 LGHDT and CDR2 YNNKEL (reference sequence). The CDR3 DNA sequence: TGTGCCAGCAGCCAAGGGCTGGGGGCAAATGAAAAACTGTTTTTT. Translation gives CASSQGLGANEKLFF.

DNA for the CDR3: TGTGCCAGCAGTTTACTAGCCGGAGATACGCAGTATTTT. Amino acids: CASSLLAGDTQYF. The rearrangement uses TRBV12-3 or TRBV12-4 and TRBJ2-3; D may be TRBD2 (5 bases). This CDR3 region has 13 residues. The V end lost 2 bases, the J end lost 5 bases, and 8 bases lay between the germline ends.